Each of the 5 T cell receptor beta chains below was sequenced from the same sample in a study of regulatory T cells in long-lasting Graves disease. CDR3 regions were amplified by Arm-PCR using iRepertoire HTBI primers to build TCR beta libraries. Each CDR3 protein is one row after TCRdb ran MiXCR on the multiplex PCR reads. Of roughly 380,000 distinct CDR3 sequences listed, around 16% are singletons. Time point in this sample: newly diagnosed GD, antithyroid drugs for less than 3 months. RNA isolated from PBMCs was used to make the TCR library. The starting material was peripheral blood mononuclear cells (PBMCs), obtained at new diagnosis, from a patient treated with antithyroid drugs. The receptor source for this set is a female donor with Graves disease.

The rearrangement links TRBV7-2 to TRBJ2-7; perhaps TRBD2 as D (6 bases). Germline V gene data show CDR1 as SGHTA and CDR2 as FQGNSA. V was shortened by 0 bases and J by 6 bases, with 12 bases between the two germline ends. This CDR3 contains 14 residues. The CDR3 bases are TGTGCCAGCAGCTTAGCTGCGGGGTTGGCCGAGCAGTACTTC. This codes for CASSLAAGLAEQYF.

This clonotype appeared a few times. A much larger clonotype is one base distant, so this may be a read error. This rearrangement joins TRBV28 to TRBJ2-1; no clear D. Germline assignment: CDR1 MDHEN and CDR2 SYDVKM. The CDR3 runs 15 residues. CDR3 sequence reads: CASSLPGSSYSEQFF. Written as DNA, the CDR3 is TGTGCCAGCAGTTTGCCGGGCAGCTCCTACAGTGAGCAGTTCTTC.

The gene calls are TRBV5-4 and TRBJ1-2; 7 bases agree with TRBD1. The CDR3 runs to 15 residues. V lost 5 bases to trimming and J lost 0 bases; unmatched junction nucleotides: 7. CDR1 and CDR2 from the germline V gene are SGHNT and YYREEE (reference sequence). CDR3 sequence reads: CASRTHGTANYGYTF. For the CDR3, the DNA is TGTGCCAGCAGGACCCACGGGACAGCTAACTATGGCTACACCTTC.

This clonotype was counted ten times or more. V gene TRBV7-9 combines with J gene TRBJ1-1, with 9 bases that match TRBD1. CDR3 length equals 16 residues. Germline V CDR1 and CDR2: SEHNR, FQNEAQ (reference sequence). Trimming at V came to 4 bases and at J to 4 bases, leaving 10 bases not matched to a gene. In DNA form, the CDR3 reads TGTGCCAGCAGCTCCAACAACAGGGGGCGAGGCACTGAAGCTTTCTTT. It encodes CASSSNNRGRGTEAFF.

This clonotype was observed a handful of times. The chain combines TRBV18 with TRBJ1-4; D uncertain. The germline CDR1 and CDR2 sequences are KGHSH and LQKENI. This CDR3 spans 14 amino acids. Trimming stripped 3 bases from V and 0 bases from J, with 5 bases between. The CDR3: CASSPTATNEKLFF. As DNA, the CDR3 is TGTGCCAGCTCACCCACAGCAACTAATGAAAAACTGTTTTTT.